This passage covers 24 T cell receptor beta chains from one sample sequenced in a study of blood T cell repertoires in COVID-19. Method: immunoSEQ multiplex PCR; TCRdb's copy keeps in-frame clones and lacks some. The sample contains approximately 210,000 clones, around 89% of which appear only once. Sequenced: peripheral blood. The receptors were sampled from a woman in her thirties or forties with acute or convalescent COVID-19.

In its sample, this clone was seen once. J is TRBJ2-1 and V is TRBV24-1; 12 bases are a match to TRBD2. The junction had 3 bases not matched to a gene; V was cut back by 8 bases and J by 2 bases. The CDR3 extends over 15 amino acids. CDR1 and CDR2 from the germline V gene are KGHDR and SFDVKD. CDR3 amino acids: CATTSSGGAYNEQFF. The CDR3 nucleotides read TGTGCCACCACCTCTAGCGGGGGGGCCTACAATGAGCAGTTCTTC.

This clone was found once. This chain uses TRBV19 with TRBJ2-1, with TRBD1 matching over 7 bases. Trimming removed 3 bases from V and 8 bases from J; junction bases left unmatched: 10. This CDR3 is built from 15 residues. Germline CDR1 reads LNHDA; CDR2 reads SQIVND (reference sequence). In nucleotides, the CDR3 is TGTGCCAGTAGTATCCGAGCCAGGGGGTGGTATGAGCAGTTCTTC. Amino acids: CASSIRARGWYEQFF. Based on the CDR3 plus reference TRBV19 and TRBJ2-1, the full variable domain is DGGITQSPKYLFRKEGQNVTLSCEQNLNHDAMYWYRQDPGQGLRLIYYSQIVNDFQKGDIAEGYSVSREKKESFPLTVTSAQKNPTAFYLCASSIRARGWYEQFFGPGTRLTVL.

This rearrangement joins TRBV9 to TRBJ1-2; tentative D call: TRBD1 (6 bases). Germline V gives CDR1 SGDLS, CDR2 YYNGEE. V was shortened by 4 bases and J by 7 bases, with 11 bases between the two germline ends. The CDR3 has 12 residues. The CDR3 nucleotides are TGTGCCAGCAGCAACAGGGATATTGGCTACACCTTC. Translation: CASSNRDIGYTF.

The J gene is TRBJ1-6, the V gene TRBV27; perhaps TRBD1 as D (6 bases). Trimming took 2 bases from V and 3 from J, leaving 8 bases between them. Germline CDR1 is MNHEY and CDR2 is SMNVEV (reference sequence). The CDR3 spans 15 residues. Written as DNA, the CDR3 is TGTGCCAGCAGTTTAAGAGGGGGCTATAATTCACCCCTCCACTTT. Translating it yields CASSLRGGYNSPLHF.

DNA for the CDR3: TGTGCCAGTCTGACAGGGTATGGCTACACCTTC. Its translation: CASLTGYGYTF. The V call is TRBV19, the J call TRBJ1-2, with 7 bases fitting TRBD1. The CDR3 contains 11 residues. Germline loops: CDR1 LNHDA, CDR2 SQIVND (reference sequence). The J segment lost 5 bases and the V segment lost 8 bases, leaving 2 bases of the junction unmatched.

In the case of this clone: Other DNA variants within this sample encode the same CDR3. The chain uses TRBV10-3 and TRBJ2-6; 12 nucleotides line up with TRBD1. Germline trimming cut 5 bases from V and 2 bases from J; bases unmatched to any gene: 1. Germline V gives CDR1 ENHRY, CDR2 SYGVKD. The CDR3 contains 16 residues. The CDR3 DNA sequence: TGTGCCATCAGTAGGGACAGGGGGCCTGGGGCCAACGTCCTGACTTTC. It is translated as CAISRDRGPGANVLTF.

V and J are TRBV10-1 and TRBJ1-1; 7 bases map to TRBD1. Germline trimming cut 3 bases from V and 7 bases from J; bases unmatched to any gene: 11. The CDR3 consists of 15 residues. Germline V gene data show CDR1 as WNHNN and CDR2 as SYGVQD (reference sequence). CDR3 DNA sequence: TGCGCCAGCAGTGACGACCCAGGGGGTAGCAATGAAGCTTTCTTT. This translates into CASSDDPGGSNEAFF.

The chain has TRBV3-1 (or the pseudogene TRBV3-2) and TRBJ2-1, with 8 bases fitting TRBD2. Germline CDR1 LGHDT, CDR2 YNNKEL (reference sequence). V gave up 8 bases and J gave up 9 bases; unmatched junction bases: 6. The CDR3 spans 12 residues. CDR3: CASRGLGTEQFF. The CDR3 nucleotides are TGTGCCAGCCGGGGACTAGGGACTGAGCAGTTCTTC.

The chain joins TRBV6-1 to TRBJ1-3; D gene uncertain. V lost 0 bases and J 7 bases, leaving 7 bases between the germline ends. Germline V gives CDR1 MNHNS, CDR2 SASEGT. This CDR3 has 13 amino acids. The CDR3 spells CASSEAEGNTIYF. Here the CDR3 DNA reads TGTGCCAGCAGTGAAGCGGAGGGCAACACCATATATTTT.

The chain carries TRBV24-1 and TRBJ2-1; no reliable D call. The V end was cut by 9 bases, the J end by 0 bases, with 5 bases between. The germline gives CDR1 KGHDR, CDR2 SFDVKD. This CDR3 has 12 amino acids. In DNA, the CDR3 is TGTGCCACCGCGAGCTCCTACAATGAGCAGTTCTTC. Translation: CATASSYNEQFF.

J is TRBJ2-5 and V is TRBV15; TRBD1 matches at 7 bases. The CDR3 spans 14 residues. Germline V gene lookup returns CDR1 LNHNV and CDR2 YYDKDF (reference sequence). Unmatched junction bases numbered 3, after V lost 1 base and J lost 4 bases. The CDR3 here is CATSRGQGVETQYF. The DNA for the CDR3 is TGTGCCACCAGCAGAGGGCAGGGGGTAGAGACCCAGTACTTC.

This clone was observed a few times. This sequence joins TRBV4-1 and TRBJ1-2; no reliable D call. CDR3 size: 15 residues. V lost 4 bases and J lost 1, with 13 bases in between. The germline gives CDR1 MGHRA, CDR2 YSYEKL. Written as DNA, the CDR3 is TGCGCCAGCAGCCCTGGGCCTACCTATAACTATGGCTACACCTTC. As protein: CASSPGPTYNYGYTF.

This rearrangement joins TRBV19 to TRBJ1-5; TRBD1 might be the D (5 bases). Trimming pared 2 bases from V and 3 bases from J, leaving 8 bases between. The CDR3 runs 14 residues. Germline values: CDR1 LNHDA, CDR2 SQIVND (reference sequence). The CDR3 loop reads CASSISGFNQPQHF. The CDR3 region has the DNA TGTGCCAGTAGTATATCAGGGTTCAATCAGCCCCAGCATTTT.

This clone was seen repeatedly, ten times or more. Other nucleotide sequences from this sample produce the same CDR3. The V and J genes are TRBV10-1 and TRBJ1-1; maybe TRBD1 (5 bases). CDR3 length equals 13 residues. Germline values: CDR1 WNHNN, CDR2 SYGVQD (reference sequence). Deletions cut 2 bases from V and 2 bases from J, with 6 bases between. The CDR3 reads CASSEGANTEAFF. The CDR3 DNA sequence: TGCGCCAGCAGTGAGGGGGCTAACACTGAAGCTTTCTTT.

The chain recombines TRBV7-9 with TRBJ2-3; TRBD1 might be the D (5 bases). V lost 6 bases to trimming and J lost 1 base, with 11 bases between them. From germline, CDR1 is SEHNR and CDR2 FQNEAQ (reference sequence). The CDR3 sequence is 14 residues long. In DNA form, the CDR3 reads TGTGCCAGCAGTGACAGCCGGGGCACAGATACGCAGTATTTT. Translating it yields CASSDSRGTDTQYF.

The chain joins TRBV6-5 to TRBJ1-6; D not resolved. CDR3 length: 14 amino acids. The V and J ends lost 7 bases and 0 bases respectively, with 7 bases between them. CDR1 and CDR2 from the germline V gene are MNHEY and SVGAGI. The CDR3 DNA reads TGTGCCAGCACGGGGTCCTCCTATAATTCACCCCTCCACTTT. This codes for CASTGSSYNSPLHF.

DNA of the CDR3: TGTGCCAGCAGCGTAAGGGGGCTGGCGGGGGGCCCGTCAGCTACGCAGTATTTT. Its translation: CASSVRGLAGGPSATQYF. This chain uses TRBV9 with TRBJ2-3, with D tentatively TRBD2 (8 bases). The ends were cut back, 1 base at V and 8 bases at J, with 26 bases in the middle. The CDR3 has 18 residues. Per the germline V gene, CDR1 is SGDLS and CDR2 is YYNGEE.

This clone occurred a few times. The chain combines TRBV6-5 with TRBJ1-2; 8 bases match TRBD1. V was clipped by 6 bases and J by 8 bases; unmatched bases: 14. This CDR3 spans 15 amino acids. Germline assignment: CDR1 MNHEY and CDR2 SVGAGI. The CDR3 reads CASSGNPQGAVGYTF. As DNA, the CDR3 is TGTGCCAGCAGCGGCAATCCCCAGGGGGCGGTAGGCTACACCTTC.

The chain employs TRBV3-1 (or the pseudogene TRBV3-2) and TRBJ2-5; no definite D call. This CDR3 contains 14 residues. Germline-derived CDR1 and CDR2 are LGHDT and YNNKEL (reference sequence). V was shortened by 0 bases and J by 2 bases, with 7 bases between the two germline ends. In DNA, the CDR3 is TGTGCCAGCAGCCAAGACTGGCAACAAGAGACCCAGTACTTC. Translating gives CASSQDWQQETQYF.

The chain uses TRBV11-2 and TRBJ2-4, with D possibly matching TRBD1 (6 bases). Trimming took 6 bases from V and 0 from J, leaving 12 bases between them. CDR1 and CDR2 from the germline V gene are SGHAT and FQNNGV. This CDR3 has 15 amino acids. CDR3 nucleotides: TGTGCCAGCAGGGTTACAGGGCGAGCCAAAAACATTCAGTACTTC. This encodes CASRVTGRAKNIQYF.

This clone showed up just once. The genes are TRBV6-2 or TRBV6-3 and TRBJ1-1; weak D call: TRBD1 (6 bases). Germline V gene sequence: CDR1 MNHEY, CDR2 SVGEGT. Trimming pared 5 bases from V and 0 bases from J, leaving 25 bases between. The CDR3 covers 19 residues. This CDR3 is CASSRVRGAKIELNTEAFF. For the CDR3, the DNA is TGTGCCAGCAGTCGCGTCCGGGGGGCGAAGATCGAGTTGAACACTGAAGCTTTCTTT.

V and J are TRBV5-1 and TRBJ1-1; TRBD1 aligns across 7 bases. This CDR3 is 15 amino acids long. V gave up 2 bases and J gave up 1 base; unmatched junction bases: 5. Germline CDR1 reads SGHRS; CDR2 reads YFSETQ. CDR3 sequence reads: CASSLLGQKNTEAFF. CDR3 bases: TGCGCCAGCAGCTTATTGGGACAGAAGAACACTGAAGCTTTCTTT.

V is TRBV9 and J is TRBJ2-1; TRBD2 aligns across 12 bases. Germline CDR1 and CDR2: SGDLS and YYNGEE. V lost 2 bases to trimming and J lost 4 bases; unmatched junction nucleotides: 4. This CDR3 spans 16 amino acids. Here the CDR3 reads CASSVILAGGYNEQFF. For the CDR3, the DNA is TGTGCCAGCAGCGTTATACTAGCGGGGGGATACAATGAGCAGTTCTTC.

V gene TRBV5-4 combines with J gene TRBJ1-6, with D perhaps matching TRBD1 (6 bases). V was cut by 2 bases and J by 3 bases, with 9 bases left in between. CDR1 is SGHNT, CDR2 YYREEE, per germline (reference sequence). The CDR3 length is 15 residues. CDR3: CASSFSGVYNSPLHF. The CDR3 DNA reads as TGTGCCAGCAGCTTTTCAGGGGTCTATAATTCACCCCTCCACTTT.